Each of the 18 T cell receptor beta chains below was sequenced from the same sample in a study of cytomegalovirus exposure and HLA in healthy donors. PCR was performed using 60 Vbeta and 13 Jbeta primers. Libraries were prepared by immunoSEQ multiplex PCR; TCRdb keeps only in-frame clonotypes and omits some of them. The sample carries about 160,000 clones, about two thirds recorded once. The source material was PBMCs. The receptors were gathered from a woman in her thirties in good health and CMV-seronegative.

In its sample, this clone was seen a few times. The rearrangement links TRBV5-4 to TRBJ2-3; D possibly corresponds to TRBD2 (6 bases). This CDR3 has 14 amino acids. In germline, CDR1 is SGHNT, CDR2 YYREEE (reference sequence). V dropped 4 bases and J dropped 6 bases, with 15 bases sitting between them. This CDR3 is CASSPPGVGDTQYF. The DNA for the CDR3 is TGTGCCAGCAGCCCGCCGGGGGTGGGGGATACGCAGTATTTT. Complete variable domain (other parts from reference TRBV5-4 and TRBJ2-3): ETGVTQSPTHLIKTRGQQVTLRCSSQSGHNTVSWYQQALGQGPQFIFQYYREEENGRGNFPPRFSGLQFPNYSSELNVNALELDDSALYLCASSPPGVGDTQYFGPGTRLTVL.

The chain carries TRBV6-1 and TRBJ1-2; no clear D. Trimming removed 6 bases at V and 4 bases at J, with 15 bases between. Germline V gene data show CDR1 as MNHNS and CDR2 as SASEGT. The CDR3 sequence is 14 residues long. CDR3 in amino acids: CASSPEQSFYGYTF. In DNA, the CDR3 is TGTGCCAGCAGCCCCGAACAGAGCTTCTATGGCTACACCTTC.

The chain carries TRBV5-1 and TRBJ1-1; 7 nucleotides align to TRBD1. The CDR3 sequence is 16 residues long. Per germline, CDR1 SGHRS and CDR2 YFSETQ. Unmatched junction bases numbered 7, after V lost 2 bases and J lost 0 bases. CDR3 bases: TGCGCCAGCAGCTTAACAGGGGAAGGGGTGAACACTGAAGCTTTCTTT. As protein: CASSLTGEGVNTEAFF.

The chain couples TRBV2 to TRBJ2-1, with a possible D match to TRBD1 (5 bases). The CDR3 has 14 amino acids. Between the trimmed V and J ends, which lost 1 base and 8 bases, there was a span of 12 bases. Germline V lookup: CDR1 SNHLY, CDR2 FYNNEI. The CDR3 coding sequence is TGTGCCAGCAGTGAAGGGGCAGGGTACGATGAGCAGTTCTTC. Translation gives CASSEGAGYDEQFF.

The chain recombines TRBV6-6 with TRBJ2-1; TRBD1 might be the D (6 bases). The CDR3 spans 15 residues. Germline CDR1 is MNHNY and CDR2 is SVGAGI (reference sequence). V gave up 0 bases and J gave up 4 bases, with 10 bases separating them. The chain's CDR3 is CASSYSLQGYNEQFF. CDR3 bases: TGTGCCAGCAGTTACTCGCTGCAGGGGTACAATGAGCAGTTCTTC.

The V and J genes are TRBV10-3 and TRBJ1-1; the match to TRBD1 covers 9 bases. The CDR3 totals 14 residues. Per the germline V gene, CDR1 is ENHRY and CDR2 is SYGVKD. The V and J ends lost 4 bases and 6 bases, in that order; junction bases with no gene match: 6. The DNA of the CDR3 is TGTGCCATCAGTGGGGGACAGGGATACTCTGAAGCTTTCTTT. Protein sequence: CAISGGQGYSEAFF.

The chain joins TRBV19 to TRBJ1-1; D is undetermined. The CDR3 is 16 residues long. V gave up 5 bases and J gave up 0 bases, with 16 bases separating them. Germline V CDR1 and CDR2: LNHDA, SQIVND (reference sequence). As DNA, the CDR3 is TGTGCCAGTAGTCCCCAACTTCGTAGTCTGAACACTGAAGCTTTCTTT. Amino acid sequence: CASSPQLRSLNTEAFF.

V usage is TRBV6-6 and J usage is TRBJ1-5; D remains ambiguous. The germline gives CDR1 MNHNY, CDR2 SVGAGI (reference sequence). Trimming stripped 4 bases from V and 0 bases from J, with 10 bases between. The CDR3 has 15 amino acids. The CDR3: CASSSTQNSNQPQHF. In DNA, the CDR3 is TGTGCCAGCAGTTCGACACAGAATAGCAATCAGCCCCAGCATTTT.

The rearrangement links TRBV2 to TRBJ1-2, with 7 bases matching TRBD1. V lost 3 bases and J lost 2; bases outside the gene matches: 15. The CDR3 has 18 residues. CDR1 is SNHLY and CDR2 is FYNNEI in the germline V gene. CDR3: CASSEIPLFGQENYGYTF. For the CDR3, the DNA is TGTGCCAGCAGTGAGATACCACTCTTCGGACAGGAGAACTATGGCTACACCTTC.

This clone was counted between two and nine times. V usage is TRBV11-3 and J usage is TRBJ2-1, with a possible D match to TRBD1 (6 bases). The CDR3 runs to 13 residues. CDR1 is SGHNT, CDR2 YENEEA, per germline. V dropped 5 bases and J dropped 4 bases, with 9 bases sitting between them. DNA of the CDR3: TGTGCCAGCAGCCCTAGGGGGTACAATGAGCAGTTCTTC. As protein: CASSPRGYNEQFF.

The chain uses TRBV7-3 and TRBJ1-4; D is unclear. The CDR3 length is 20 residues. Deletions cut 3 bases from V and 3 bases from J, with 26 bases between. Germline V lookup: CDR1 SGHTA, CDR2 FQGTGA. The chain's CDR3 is CASSLQVGGQVGLANEKLFF. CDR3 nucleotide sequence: TGTGCCAGCAGCTTGCAAGTTGGCGGCCAAGTGGGTTTGGCTAATGAAAAACTGTTTTTT.

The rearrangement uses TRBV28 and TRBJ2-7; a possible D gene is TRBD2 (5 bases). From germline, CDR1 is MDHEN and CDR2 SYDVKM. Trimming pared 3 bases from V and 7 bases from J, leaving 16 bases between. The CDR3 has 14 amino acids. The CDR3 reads CASSFGSTSWEQYF. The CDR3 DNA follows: TGTGCCAGCAGTTTTGGGAGTACCTCCTGGGAGCAGTACTTC.

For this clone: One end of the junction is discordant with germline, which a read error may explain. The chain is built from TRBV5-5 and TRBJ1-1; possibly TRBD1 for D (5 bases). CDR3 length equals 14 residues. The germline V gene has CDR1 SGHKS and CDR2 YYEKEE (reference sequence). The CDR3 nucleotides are TGTGCGAGCAAGGTTGGGGGAGGGAGCACTGAAGCTTTCTTT. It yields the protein CASKVGGGSTEAFF.

The CDR3 spells CSASQGNTYEQYF. The DNA for the CDR3 is TGCAGCGCCTCACAGGGGAACACCTACGAGCAGTACTTC. The chain has TRBV29-1 and TRBJ2-7, with 7 bases aligning to TRBD1. Germline V lookup: CDR1 SQVTM, CDR2 ANQGSEA. V lost 7 bases to trimming and J lost 2 bases; unmatched junction nucleotides: 8. The CDR3 length is 13 residues.

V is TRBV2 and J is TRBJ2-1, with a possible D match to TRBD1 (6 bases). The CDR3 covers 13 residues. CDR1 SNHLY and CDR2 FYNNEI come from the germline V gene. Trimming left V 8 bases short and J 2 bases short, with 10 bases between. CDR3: CASHQGTYNEQFF. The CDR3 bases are TGTGCCAGCCATCAGGGGACCTACAATGAGCAGTTCTTC.

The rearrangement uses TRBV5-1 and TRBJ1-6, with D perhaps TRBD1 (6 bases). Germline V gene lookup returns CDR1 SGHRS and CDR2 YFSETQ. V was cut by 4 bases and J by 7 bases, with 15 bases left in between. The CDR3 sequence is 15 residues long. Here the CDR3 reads CASSALQGRNSPLHF. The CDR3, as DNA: TGCGCCAGCAGCGCCTTACAGGGTAGGAATTCACCCCTCCACTTT.

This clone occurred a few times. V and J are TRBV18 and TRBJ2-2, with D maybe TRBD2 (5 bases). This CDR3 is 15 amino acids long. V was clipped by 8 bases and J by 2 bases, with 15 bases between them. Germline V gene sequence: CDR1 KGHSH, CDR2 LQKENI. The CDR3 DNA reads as TGTGCCAGCCATACTAGTGGGGTCAACACCGGGGAGCTGTTTTTT. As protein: CASHTSGVNTGELFF.

CDR3 nucleotide sequence: TGTGCCAGCAACCGAGCGGGGGCCACAGATACGCAGTATTTT. Protein sequence: CASNRAGATDTQYF. The chain is built from TRBV7-9 and TRBJ2-3; 8 bases fit TRBD2. Germline-derived CDR1 and CDR2 are SEHNR and FQNEAQ (reference sequence). The CDR3 length is 14 residues. V dropped 7 bases and J dropped 2; count of bases not matched to a gene: 5.